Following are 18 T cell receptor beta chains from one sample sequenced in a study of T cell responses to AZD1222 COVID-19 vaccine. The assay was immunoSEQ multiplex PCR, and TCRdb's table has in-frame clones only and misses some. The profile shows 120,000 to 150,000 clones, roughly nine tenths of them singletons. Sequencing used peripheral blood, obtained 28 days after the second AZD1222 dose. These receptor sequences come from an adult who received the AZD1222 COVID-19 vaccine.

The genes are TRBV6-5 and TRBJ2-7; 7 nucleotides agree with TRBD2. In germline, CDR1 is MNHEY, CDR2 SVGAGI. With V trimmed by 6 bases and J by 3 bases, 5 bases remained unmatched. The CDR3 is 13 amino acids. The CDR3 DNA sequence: TGTGCCAGCAGGTGGGGCGGGAGCTACGAGCAGTACTTC. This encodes CASRWGGSYEQYF.

The CDR3 is CSVEDSLREVGFGYTF. The CDR3 coding sequence is TGCAGCGTTGAAGATAGTCTCAGGGAGGTAGGGTTCGGCTACACCTTC. The V gene is TRBV29-1, the J gene TRBJ1-2; tentative D call: TRBD1 (5 bases). Trimming took off 0 bases at V and 8 bases at J, with 22 bases between the two ends. This CDR3 is built from 16 residues. The germline V gene has CDR1 SQVTM and CDR2 ANQGSEA.

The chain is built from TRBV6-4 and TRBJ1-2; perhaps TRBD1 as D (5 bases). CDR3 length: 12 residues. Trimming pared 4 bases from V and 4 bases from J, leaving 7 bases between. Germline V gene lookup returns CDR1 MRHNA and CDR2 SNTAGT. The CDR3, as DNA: TGTGCCAGCAGTGCCGGGGCCTATGGCTACACCTTC. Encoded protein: CASSAGAYGYTF.

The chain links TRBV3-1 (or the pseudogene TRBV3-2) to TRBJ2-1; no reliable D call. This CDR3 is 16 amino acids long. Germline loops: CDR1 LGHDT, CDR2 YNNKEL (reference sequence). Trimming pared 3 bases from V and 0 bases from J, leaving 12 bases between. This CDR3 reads CASSHADWGSYNEQFF. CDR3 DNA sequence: TGTGCCAGCAGCCACGCCGACTGGGGCTCCTACAATGAGCAGTTCTTC.

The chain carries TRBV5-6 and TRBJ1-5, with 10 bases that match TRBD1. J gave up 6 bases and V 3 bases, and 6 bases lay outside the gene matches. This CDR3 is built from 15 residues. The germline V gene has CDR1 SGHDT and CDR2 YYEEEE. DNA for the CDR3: TGTGCCAGCAGCTGGGGGACAGGGGTGGTTCAGCCCCAGCATTTT. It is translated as CASSWGTGVVQPQHF. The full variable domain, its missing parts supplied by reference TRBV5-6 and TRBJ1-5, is DAGVTQSPTHLIKTRGQQVTLRCSPKSGHDTVSWYQQALGQGPQFIFQYYEEEERQRGNFPDRFSGHQFPNYSSELNVNALLLGDSALYLCASSWGTGVVQPQHFGDGTRLSIL.

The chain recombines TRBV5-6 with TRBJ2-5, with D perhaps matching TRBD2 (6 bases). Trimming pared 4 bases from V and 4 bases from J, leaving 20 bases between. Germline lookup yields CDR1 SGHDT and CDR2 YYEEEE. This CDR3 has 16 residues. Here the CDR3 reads CASSVSAGTGVETQYF. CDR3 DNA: TGTGCCAGCAGCGTGAGCGCGGGGACGGGAGTAGAGACCCAGTACTTC.

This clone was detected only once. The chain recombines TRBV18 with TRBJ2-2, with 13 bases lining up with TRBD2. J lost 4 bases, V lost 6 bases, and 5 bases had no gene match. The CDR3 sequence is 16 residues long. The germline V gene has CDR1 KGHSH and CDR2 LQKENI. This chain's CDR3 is CASSPTSGRGTGELFF. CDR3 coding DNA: TGTGCCAGCTCGCCCACTAGCGGGAGGGGCACCGGGGAGCTGTTTTTT.

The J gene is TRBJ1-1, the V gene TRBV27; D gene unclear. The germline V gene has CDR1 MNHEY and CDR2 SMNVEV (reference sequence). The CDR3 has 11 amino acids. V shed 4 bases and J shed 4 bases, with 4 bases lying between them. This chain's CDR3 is CASSSGTEAFF. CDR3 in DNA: TGTGCCAGCAGTTCGGGCACTGAAGCTTTCTTT.

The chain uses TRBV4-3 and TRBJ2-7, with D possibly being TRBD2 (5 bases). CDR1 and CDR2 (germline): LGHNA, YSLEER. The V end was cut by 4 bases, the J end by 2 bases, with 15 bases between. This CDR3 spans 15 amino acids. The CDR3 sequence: CASSPAAGSTYEQYF. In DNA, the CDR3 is TGCGCCAGCAGCCCCGCGGCGGGTTCTACCTACGAGCAGTACTTC.

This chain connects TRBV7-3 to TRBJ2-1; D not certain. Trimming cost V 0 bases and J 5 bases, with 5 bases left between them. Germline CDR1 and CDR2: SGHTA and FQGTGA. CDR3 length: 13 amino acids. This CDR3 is CASSLTFNNEQFF. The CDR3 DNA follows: TGTGCCAGCAGCTTAACTTTTAACAATGAGCAGTTCTTC. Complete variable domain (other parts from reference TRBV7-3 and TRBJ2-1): GAGVSQTPSNKVTEKGKYVELRCDPISGHTALYWYRQSLGQGPEFLIYFQGTGAADDSGLPNDRFFAVRPEGSVSTLKIQRTERGDSAVYLCASSLTFNNEQFFGPGTRLTVL.

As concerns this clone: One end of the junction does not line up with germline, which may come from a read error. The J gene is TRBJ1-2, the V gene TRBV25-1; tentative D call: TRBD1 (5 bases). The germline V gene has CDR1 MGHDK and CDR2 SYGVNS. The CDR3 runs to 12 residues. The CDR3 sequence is CASSSTGTASPF. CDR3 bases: TGTGCCAGCAGTTCAACCGGGACTGCGAGCCCCTTC.

CDR3 nucleotides: TGTGCCAGCAGCCAATTGAGGGACACTGAAGCTTTCTTT. Its protein is CASSQLRDTEAFF. V gene TRBV3-1 (or the pseudogene TRBV3-2) combines with J gene TRBJ1-1; D is unresolved. Germline lookup yields CDR1 LGHDT and CDR2 YNNKEL (reference sequence). V lost 2 bases and J lost 3, with 7 bases in between. The CDR3 is 13 amino acids.

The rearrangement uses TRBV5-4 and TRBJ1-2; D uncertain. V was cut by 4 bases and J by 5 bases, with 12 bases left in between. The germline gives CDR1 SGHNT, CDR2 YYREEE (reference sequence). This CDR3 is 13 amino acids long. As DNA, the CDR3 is TGTGCCAGCAGCCCCGGACGGTCGTATGGCTACACCTTC. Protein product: CASSPGRSYGYTF.

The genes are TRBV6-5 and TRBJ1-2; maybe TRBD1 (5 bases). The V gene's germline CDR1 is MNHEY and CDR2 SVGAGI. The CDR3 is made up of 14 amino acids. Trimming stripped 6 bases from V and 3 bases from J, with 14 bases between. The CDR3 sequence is CASRIPGPDYGYTF. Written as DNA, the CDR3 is TGTGCCAGCAGAATTCCGGGACCTGACTATGGCTACACCTTC.

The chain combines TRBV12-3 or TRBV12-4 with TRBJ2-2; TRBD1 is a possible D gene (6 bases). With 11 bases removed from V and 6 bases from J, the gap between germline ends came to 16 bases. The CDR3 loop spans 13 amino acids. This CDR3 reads CASGWGPAGELFF. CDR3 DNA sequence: TGTGCCTCCGGGTGGGGGCCGGCCGGGGAGCTGTTTTTT.

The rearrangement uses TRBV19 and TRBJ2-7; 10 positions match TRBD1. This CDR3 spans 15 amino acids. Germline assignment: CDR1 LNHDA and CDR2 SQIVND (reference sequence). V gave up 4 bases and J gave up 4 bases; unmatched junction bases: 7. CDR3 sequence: CASSTGDRGLYEQYF. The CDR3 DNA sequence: TGTGCCAGTAGTACGGGCGACAGGGGGCTATACGAGCAGTACTTC.

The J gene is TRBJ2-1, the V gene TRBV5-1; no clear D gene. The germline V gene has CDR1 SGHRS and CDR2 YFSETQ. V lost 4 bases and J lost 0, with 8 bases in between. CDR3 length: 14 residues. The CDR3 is CASSVPSSYNEQFF. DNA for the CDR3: TGCGCCAGCAGCGTTCCGAGCTCCTACAATGAGCAGTTCTTC.

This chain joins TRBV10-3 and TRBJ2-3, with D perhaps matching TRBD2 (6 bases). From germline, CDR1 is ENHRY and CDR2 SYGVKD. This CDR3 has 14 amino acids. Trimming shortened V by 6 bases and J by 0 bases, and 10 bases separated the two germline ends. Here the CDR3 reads CAIREGTSTDTQYF. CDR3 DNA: TGTGCCATCAGGGAGGGGACTAGCACAGATACGCAGTATTTT.